Listed here are 24 T cell receptor beta chains from one sample, sequenced in a study of response to subunit inactivated influenza vaccine. TCRdb passed the RT-PCR reads through MiXCR, listing each CDR3 protein once. The table includes under 550,000 distinct CDR3 sequences, around 8% detected once. The source material was PBMCs from blood, sampled 23 to 25 months after vaccination. These receptors came from a man between 50 and 70 years old who received an inactivated influenza vaccine.

This clonotype came up a few times. The J gene is TRBJ2-6, the V gene TRBV21-1. TRBV21-1 is flagged as a pseudogene. There are 16 residues in the CDR3. The CDR3 here is CASSNSMNSGANVLTF. CDR3 nucleotides: TGTGCCAGCAGCAATTCGATGAACTCTGGGGCCAACGTCCTGACTTTC.

This clonotype was observed a handful of times. The rearrangement joins TRBV21-1 to TRBJ2-3; the table's D call, TRBD1, was not checked against the DNA. TRBV21-1 is termed a pseudogene. The CDR3 covers 19 residues. In DNA form, the CDR3 reads TGTGCCAGCAAAATCGTCGACAGGGGGCAAGCGGGAAAGACAGATACGCAGTATTTT. This gives the protein CASKIVDRGQAGKTDTQYF.

This clonotype was counted between two and nine times. This chain connects TRBV3-1 to TRBJ1-6; 11 bases agree with TRBD1. The J segment lost 6 bases and the V segment lost 1 base, leaving 5 bases of the junction unmatched. From germline, CDR1 is LGHDT and CDR2 YNNKEL (reference sequence). This CDR3 comprises 17 residues. The DNA for the CDR3 is TGTGCCAGCAGCCAAGGGCTCGGGACAGGGGGTAATTCACCCCTCCACTTT. Translated: CASSQGLGTGGNSPLHF.

The chain couples TRBV5-6 to TRBJ1-2; a possible D gene is TRBD1 (6 bases). Germline-derived CDR1 and CDR2 are SGHDT and YYEEEE. This CDR3 has 15 amino acids. Trimming left V 3 bases short and J 5 bases short, with 17 bases between. The CDR3 is CASSSGQPTSYGYTF. CDR3 bases: TGTGCCAGCAGCTCCGGACAGCCCACATCATATGGCTACACCTTC. Variable domain in full (rest from reference TRBV5-6 and TRBJ1-2): DAGVTQSPTHLIKTRGQQVTLRCSPKSGHDTVSWYQQALGQGPQFIFQYYEEEERQRGNFPDRFSGHQFPNYSSELNVNALLLGDSALYLCASSSGQPTSYGYTFGSGTRLTVV.

V and J are TRBV20-1 and TRBJ2-1, with 7 bases aligning to TRBD2. Germline loops: CDR1 DFQATT, CDR2 SNEGSKA (reference sequence). With 0 bases clipped from V and 7 bases from J, the junction kept 12 bases outside the gene matches. CDR3 length equals 16 residues. In DNA, the CDR3 is TGCAGTGCTAGAGACGTTGGGCGGGGGATACGGAATGAGCAGTTCTTC. Its translation: CSARDVGRGIRNEQFF.

In its sample, this clonotype was seen many times. The genes are TRBV4-1 and TRBJ1-5; D unclear. V dropped 1 base and J dropped 7 bases, with 14 bases sitting between them. Germline assignment: CDR1 MGHRA and CDR2 YSYEKL. The CDR3 sequence is 15 residues long. For the CDR3, the DNA is TGCGCCAGCAGCCAAGGACCCCTCAATGCCCAGCCCCAGCATTTT. Residues: CASSQGPLNAQPQHF.

This clonotype showed up just a few times. The chain is built from TRBV3-1 and TRBJ2-5; the match to TRBD2 covers 10 bases. The CDR3 has 15 amino acids. With V trimmed by 8 bases and J by 5 bases, 11 bases remained unmatched. Per germline, CDR1 LGHDT and CDR2 YNNKEL (reference sequence). CDR3 coding DNA: TGTGCCAGCTCTGGGCTAGCGGGAGTTTTGGAGACCCAGTACTTC. Encoded protein: CASSGLAGVLETQYF.

This clonotype showed up just a few times. The chain employs TRBV12-3 or TRBV12-4 and TRBJ2-3; D not certain. The CDR3 spans 14 residues. The ends were cut back, 4 bases at V and 4 bases at J, with 12 bases in the middle. The CDR3 here is CASSSSGGSDTQYF. The DNA of the CDR3 is TGTGCCAGCAGTTCTTCCGGCGGCTCAGATACGCAGTATTTT.

There are a few counts of this clonotype. This chain connects TRBV11-2 to TRBJ2-6, with 8 bases that match TRBD1. The ends lost 2 bases at V and 4 bases at J; junction bases unmatched: 4. CDR1 is SGHAT, CDR2 FQNNGV, per germline. This CDR3 has 16 amino acids. DNA for the CDR3: TGTGCCAGCAGCTTAAGACAGGGGACAGGGGCCAACGTCCTGACTTTC. It is translated as CASSLRQGTGANVLTF.

There are many counts of this clonotype. This chain uses TRBV10-3 with TRBJ2-5; no definite D call. CDR1 and CDR2 (germline): ENHRY, SYGVKD. This CDR3 is 13 amino acids long. V was trimmed by 0 bases and J by 5 bases, leaving 7 bases between them. The CDR3 reads CAISESFSETQYF. CDR3 bases: TGTGCCATCAGTGAGTCGTTTTCTGAGACCCAGTACTTC.

This clonotype was counted many times. This chain links TRBV12-3 or TRBV12-4 with TRBJ1-4; D gene ambiguous. The CDR3 length is 13 residues. V lost 2 bases and J 6 bases, leaving 7 bases between the germline ends. This CDR3 is CASSLTIYEKLFF. The CDR3 DNA follows: TGTGCCAGCAGTTTAACGATCTATGAAAAACTGTTTTTT.

This clonotype has a count of ten or more. This chain uses TRBV25-1 with TRBJ1-1; D may be TRBD1 (5 bases). The CDR3 length is 11 residues. Between the trimmed V and J ends, which lost 9 bases and 6 bases, there was a span of 11 bases. Germline CDR1 MGHDK, CDR2 SYGVNS. CDR3 loop: CASGGVAEAFF. The CDR3 nucleotides are TGTGCCAGTGGAGGGGTGGCTGAAGCTTTCTTT.

The genes are TRBV10-3 and TRBJ2-7; tentative D call: TRBD1 (6 bases). V dropped 5 bases and J dropped 3 bases, with 8 bases sitting between them. Germline V CDR1 and CDR2: ENHRY, SYGVKD. The CDR3 totals 12 residues. DNA for the CDR3: TGTGCCATCAGTACGGACAGCTACGAGCAGTACTTC. Amino acid sequence: CAISTDSYEQYF.

The chain couples TRBV7-2 to TRBJ2-1; 16 nucleotides line up with TRBD2. This CDR3 is built from 17 residues. Germline lookup yields CDR1 SGHTA and CDR2 FQGNSA. Trimming removed 4 bases from V and 6 bases from J; junction bases left unmatched: 6. DNA of the CDR3: TGTGCCAGCAGCTCCGGGACTAGCGGGAGGGCCCTCAATGAGCAGTTCTTC. Translation gives CASSSGTSGRALNEQFF.

This clonotype showed up many times. The chain carries TRBV5-1 and TRBJ2-1; D gene uncertain. The CDR3 has 14 residues. V shed 4 bases and J shed 1 base, with 9 bases lying between them. CDR1 and CDR2 (germline): SGHRS, YFSETQ. The CDR3 nucleotides are TGCGCCAGCAGCCCCGACACGTCCTACAATGAGCAGTTCTTC. This translates into CASSPDTSYNEQFF.

This clonotype was found many times. CDR3 region: CSVVEGGGYTF. CDR3 DNA sequence: TGCAGCGTTGTTGAGGGCGGCGGCTACACCTTC. The genes are TRBV29-1 and TRBJ1-2; D gene ambiguous. Germline CDR1 reads SQVTM; CDR2 reads ANQGSEA. The germline V and J ends were trimmed by 4 bases and 8 bases, with 11 bases remaining between them. This CDR3 spans 11 amino acids.

The count of this clonotype is one. The chain couples TRBV27 to TRBJ1-1, with D unresolved. The CDR3 has 15 amino acids. Deletions cut 6 bases from V and 1 base from J, with 15 bases between. Germline V gene lookup returns CDR1 MNHEY and CDR2 SMNVEV (reference sequence). The CDR3 nucleotides read TGTGCCAGCAGCACCTACAAGGCTAGGAACACTGAAGCTTTCTTT. This sequence encodes CASSTYKARNTEAFF.

This clonotype came up a few times. The chain combines TRBV4-2 with TRBJ2-5; D unresolved. Trimming pared 1 base from V and 3 bases from J, leaving 15 bases between. This CDR3 is 16 amino acids long. Germline lookup yields CDR1 LGHNA and CDR2 YNFKEQ. The DNA of the CDR3 is TGTGCCAGCAGCCAAGGAGTTTGGGCGTCGGAAGAGACCCAGTACTTC. It specifies CASSQGVWASEETQYF.

This clonotype has ten or more counts. The CDR3: CATSDPRRGAGANVLTF. The CDR3 nucleotides read TGTGCCACCAGTGACCCTCGGCGGGGTGCTGGGGCCAACGTCCTGACTTTC. The chain recombines TRBV24-1 with TRBJ2-6; possible D gene TRBD2, 6 bases. Per the germline V gene, CDR1 is KGHDR and CDR2 is SFDVKD. The CDR3 is 17 amino acids. V was shortened by 4 bases and J by 2 bases, with 14 bases between the two germline ends.

This clonotype has more than one count but fewer than ten. This chain uses TRBV15 with TRBJ2-5; D is ambiguous. The CDR3 runs to 11 residues. Germline CDR1 LNHNV, CDR2 YYDKDF (reference sequence). V lost 2 bases to trimming and J lost 2 bases, with 0 bases between them. This CDR3 is CATSRQETQYF. CDR3 in DNA: TGTGCCACCAGCAGACAAGAGACCCAGTACTTC.

This clonotype showed up many times. The chain is built from TRBV6-5 and TRBJ1-1; D is uncertain. Germline V lookup: CDR1 MNHEY, CDR2 SVGAGI. V was cut by 6 bases and J by 3 bases, with 5 bases left in between. The CDR3 extends over 11 amino acids. The CDR3 is CASRRDTEAFF. CDR3 sequence (DNA): TGTGCCAGCAGGCGCGACACTGAAGCTTTCTTT.

This chain joins TRBV4-3 and TRBJ1-4, with a tentative D call TRBD1 (5 bases). In germline, CDR1 is LGHNA, CDR2 YSLEER. Trimming removed 6 bases at V and 7 bases at J, with 15 bases between. This CDR3 contains 14 residues. CDR3 DNA: TGCGCCAGCAGTCGGGGCCGACTCGGTGAAAAACTGTTTTTT. Amino acids: CASSRGRLGEKLFF.

The V call is TRBV15, the J call TRBJ2-2; the match to TRBD2 covers 7 bases. The germline gives CDR1 LNHNV, CDR2 YYDKDF (reference sequence). This CDR3 has 15 amino acids. After removal of 9 bases from V and 4 bases from J, the junction contained 11 bases not matched to a gene. CDR3 in DNA: TGTGCCACACGGGGTGGGAGCGGGGCCACCGGGGAGCTGTTTTTT. The encoded protein is CATRGGSGATGELFF.

The CDR3 here is CASSVVKEGDSSDTQYF. The CDR3 nucleotides are TGTGCCAGCAGCGTAGTAAAGGAGGGGGACTCATCAGATACGCAGTATTTT. The rearrangement joins TRBV9 to TRBJ2-3; D may match TRBD1 or TRBD2 (6 bases each). Trimming removed 0 bases from V and 4 bases from J, with 18 bases in between. The CDR3 extends over 17 amino acids. The germline V gene has CDR1 SGDLS and CDR2 YYNGEE.